The 21 T cell receptor beta chains presented below share a single source sample, sequenced in a study of OX40 agonist ivuxolimab in advanced cancers. Profiling relied on immunoSEQ multiplex PCR, and the TCRdb table lists in-frame clones only, not all of them. The profile shows more than 50,000 clones, around 87% of them singletons. The input for sequencing was CD4+ or CD8+ T cells sorted from blood, taken in a trial of the OX40 agonist ivuxolimab. The receptors come from an adult with an advanced solid tumor such as melanoma, head and neck, liver or kidney cancer.

The rearrangement joins TRBV19 to TRBJ2-2, with 11 bases lining up with TRBD1. From germline, CDR1 is LNHDA and CDR2 SQIVND (reference sequence). There are 16 residues in the CDR3. The J segment lost 4 bases and the V segment lost 1 base, leaving 2 bases of the junction unmatched. The CDR3 DNA reads TGTGCCAGTAGTATAGGGACAGGGGGCGTCACCGGGGAGCTGTTTTTT. Its protein is CASSIGTGGVTGELFF.

The chain links TRBV28 to TRBJ1-2; the match to TRBD1 covers 7 bases. From germline, CDR1 is MDHEN and CDR2 SYDVKM. With V trimmed by 6 bases and J by 5 bases, 6 bases remained unmatched. CDR3 length: 13 residues. The CDR3 protein is CASRPQGTYGYTF. The CDR3 DNA sequence: TGTGCCAGCAGACCACAGGGGACGTATGGCTACACCTTC.

The rearrangement joins TRBV15 to TRBJ1-1; 7 bases match TRBD1. In germline, CDR1 is LNHNV, CDR2 YYDKDF (reference sequence). J was trimmed by 5 bases and V by 5 bases; bases with no gene match: 5. This CDR3 is built from 13 residues. The CDR3 DNA reads TGTGCCACCAGCCCAGGGGGGAATACTGAAGCTTTCTTT. It specifies CATSPGGNTEAFF.

This chain connects TRBV5-1 to TRBJ1-2; 7 bases line up with TRBD1. Trimming cost V 4 bases and J 5 bases; bases outside gene matches: 11. CDR1 and CDR2 (germline): SGHRS, YFSETQ. The CDR3 is 15 amino acids. The DNA for the CDR3 is TGCGCCAGCAGCGGTAATGCGGGACAGATGTATGGCTACACCTTC. Protein: CASSGNAGQMYGYTF. The full variable domain, completed using reference TRBV5-1 and TRBJ1-2, is KAGVTQTPRYLIKTRGQQVTLSCSPISGHRSVSWYQQTPGQGLQFLFEYFSETQRNKGNFPGRFSGRQFSNSRSEMNVSTLELGDSALYLCASSGNAGQMYGYTFGSGTRLTVV.

The chain uses TRBV18 and TRBJ1-5; D is possibly TRBD1 (5 bases). CDR3 length: 15 amino acids. Germline V CDR1 and CDR2: KGHSH, LQKENI. V gave up 3 bases and J gave up 0 bases, with 9 bases separating them. This CDR3 is CASSPGLNSNQPQHF. The DNA of the CDR3 is TGTGCCAGCTCACCGGGACTGAATAGCAATCAGCCCCAGCATTTT.

The CDR3 coding sequence is TGTGCCAGCAGCTTTTCAGGGTTCAACGAGCAGTACTTC. Residues: CASSFSGFNEQYF. The rearrangement uses TRBV5-8 and TRBJ2-7, with D perhaps TRBD1 (5 bases). This CDR3 is built from 13 residues. V was shortened by 2 bases and J by 5 bases, with 11 bases between the two germline ends. Germline lookup yields CDR1 SGHTS and CDR2 YDEGEE.

The J gene is TRBJ2-1, the V gene TRBV7-3; weak D call: TRBD2 (6 bases). The CDR3 totals 15 residues. Germline values: CDR1 SGHTA, CDR2 FQGTGA. Between the trimmed V and J ends, which lost 2 bases and 4 bases, there was a span of 12 bases. CDR3 region: CASSLGLATYNEQFF. CDR3 nucleotides: TGTGCCAGCAGCTTAGGGCTAGCGACATACAATGAGCAGTTCTTC. Variable domain in full (rest from reference TRBV7-3 and TRBJ2-1): GAGVSQTPSNKVTEKGKYVELRCDPISGHTALYWYRQSLGQGPEFLIYFQGTGAADDSGLPNDRFFAVRPEGSVSTLKIQRTERGDSAVYLCASSLGLATYNEQFFGPGTRLTVL.

The rearrangement uses TRBV28 and TRBJ1-1; D gene uncertain. V gave up 5 bases and J gave up 1 base, with 14 bases separating them. The CDR3 extends over 15 amino acids. The germline V gene has CDR1 MDHEN and CDR2 SYDVKM. CDR3 region: CASSPLLRGNTEAFF. The CDR3 DNA reads as TGTGCCAGCAGTCCGCTGCTTCGGGGGAACACTGAAGCTTTCTTT.

This chain connects TRBV19 to TRBJ2-1, with 14 bases that match TRBD2. This CDR3 is 20 amino acids long. The germline V gene has CDR1 LNHDA and CDR2 SQIVND (reference sequence). V dropped 4 bases and J dropped 0; count of bases not matched to a gene: 11. The CDR3 DNA reads TGTGCCAGTAGTAGTGGCTGGGGACTAGCGGGGGCGAGCTCCTACAATGAGCAGTTCTTC. Its translation is CASSSGWGLAGASSYNEQFF.

In DNA, the CDR3 is TGTGCCAGCTCACCACCGGACGGATTTAATGAAAAACTGTTTTTT. Its protein is CASSPPDGFNEKLFF. The V gene is TRBV18, the J gene TRBJ1-4, with D hard to call. V lost 0 bases and J lost 4, with 9 bases in between. CDR1 KGHSH and CDR2 LQKENI come from the germline V gene. The CDR3 is made up of 15 amino acids. The whole variable domain, filled in from reference TRBV18 and TRBJ1-4, reads NAGVMQNPRHLVRRRGQEARLRCSPMKGHSHVYWYRQLPEEGLKFMVYLQKENIIDESGMPKERFSAEFPKEGPSILRIQQVVRGDSAAYFCASSPPDGFNEKLFFGSGTQLSVL.

CDR3 sequence: CASRNRGASYNEQFF. In DNA, the CDR3 is TGTGCCAGCAGAAACAGGGGGGCCTCCTACAATGAGCAGTTCTTC. The chain couples TRBV6-5 to TRBJ2-1, with 8 bases identical to TRBD1. Per germline, CDR1 MNHEY and CDR2 SVGAGI. The CDR3 runs 15 residues. The trim removed 6 bases at V and 0 bases at J, leaving 4 bases unmatched.

This clone was counted a single time. The chain couples TRBV28 to TRBJ1-4; D perhaps matches TRBD1 (6 bases). The CDR3 has 13 amino acids. Germline CDR1 MDHEN, CDR2 SYDVKM. V dropped 2 bases and J dropped 10 bases, with 11 bases sitting between them. DNA for the CDR3: TGTGCCAGCAGTTTAGGGGACACTGGAAAACTGTTTTTT. The encoded protein is CASSLGDTGKLFF.

The rearrangement links TRBV19 to TRBJ1-5, with TRBD1 matching over 10 bases. The CDR3 is 16 amino acids. V shed 5 bases, J shed 6 bases, and the junction held 10 bases outside the gene matches. The germline V gene encodes CDR1 LNHDA and CDR2 SQIVND (reference sequence). The CDR3 nucleotides read TGTGCCAGTAGTCCCCGGGACAGGGGTCATGGTCAGCCCCAGCATTTT. Its translation is CASSPRDRGHGQPQHF.

The chain uses TRBV5-5 and TRBJ1-5; unclear D gene. Trimming stripped 4 bases from V and 6 bases from J, with 14 bases between. Per the germline V gene, CDR1 is SGHKS and CDR2 is YYEKEE (reference sequence). CDR3 length equals 14 residues. The CDR3 DNA is TGTGCCAGCAGCCTAATTAACGAGGGTCAGCCCCAGCATTTT. It translates to CASSLINEGQPQHF.

This clone occurred once. This chain joins TRBV18 and TRBJ2-3; TRBD2 matches 8 bases. With V trimmed by 4 bases and J by 0 bases, 12 bases remained unmatched. The CDR3 contains 18 residues. CDR1 KGHSH and CDR2 LQKENI come from the germline V gene. The DNA of the CDR3 is TGTGCCAGCTCACTAGCGAGCGGGGGCACGGGTAGCACAGATACGCAGTATTTT. This gives the protein CASSLASGGTGSTDTQYF.

J is TRBJ1-5 and V is TRBV28, with unresolved D. Germline-derived CDR1 and CDR2 are MDHEN and SYDVKM. Trimming shortened V by 2 bases and J by 7 bases, and 12 bases separated the two germline ends. This CDR3 has 14 amino acids. The CDR3 bases are TGTGCCAGCAGTTTACCGGGGTCGTCGCAGCCCCAGCATTTT. This encodes CASSLPGSSQPQHF.

The chain links TRBV7-2 to TRBJ2-7; 9 bases are a match to TRBD2. The V gene's germline CDR1 is SGHTA and CDR2 FQGNSA. Trimming cost V 1 base and J 3 bases; bases outside gene matches: 4. The CDR3 contains 15 residues. CDR3 protein: CASSLEGGGVYEQYF. The DNA for the CDR3 is TGTGCCAGCAGCTTAGAGGGCGGGGGGGTCTACGAGCAGTACTTC.

This chain uses TRBV6-1 with TRBJ2-1, with D possibly matching TRBD2 (7 bases). The CDR3 sequence is 15 residues long. The germline V gene has CDR1 MNHNS and CDR2 SASEGT. V was shortened by 6 bases and J by 15 bases, with 27 bases between the two germline ends. The CDR3 DNA follows: TGTGCCAGCAGACCCTTCCCCTCGGGGGGCTCTTTGTCGTTCTTC. Encoded protein: CASRPFPSGGSLSFF.

The V call is TRBV28, the J call TRBJ1-2, with a weak D call TRBD1 (6 bases). Trimming left V 7 bases short and J 12 bases short, with 27 bases between. Looked up from germline, CDR1 is MDHEN and CDR2 is SYDVKM. CDR3 size: 15 residues. CDR3 coding DNA: TGTGCCAGCACCTTGGGGGCCGGCGGGGGATTTGGGGACACCTTC. Its protein product is CASTLGAGGGFGDTF.

Details on this clone: Other nucleotide sequences in the sample specify the same CDR3. The chain uses TRBV28 and TRBJ1-2, with D unclear. Germline assignment: CDR1 MDHEN and CDR2 SYDVKM. Trimming took 8 bases from V and 4 from J, leaving 8 bases between them. The CDR3 covers 11 residues. This CDR3 reads CASGGRYGYTF. In DNA, the CDR3 is TGTGCCAGCGGCGGTCGCTATGGCTACACCTTC.

The chain employs TRBV28 and TRBJ2-7, with TRBD1 identical over 8 bases. The ends lost 3 bases at V and 3 bases at J; junction bases unmatched: 25. The CDR3 is 21 amino acids. Looked up from germline, CDR1 is MDHEN and CDR2 is SYDVKM. Written as DNA, the CDR3 is TGTGCCAGCAGTTTTATCCTATTGATATCAGGGGGCGGGTGTTTGTTCTACGAGCAGTACTTC. Its translation is CASSFILLISGGGCLFYEQYF. Filled out from reference TRBV28 and TRBJ2-7, the complete variable domain reads DVKVTQSSRYLVKRTGEKVFLECVQDMDHENMFWYRQDPGLGLRLIYFSYDVKMKEKGDIPEGYSVSREKKERFSLILESASTNQTSMYLCASSFILLISGGGCLFYEQYFGPGTRLTVT.